The 17 T cell receptor beta chains reported below all come from one sample, sequenced in a study of cytomegalovirus exposure and HLA in healthy donors. 60 Vbeta and 13 Jbeta primers were used in PCR. Clones were read by immunoSEQ multiplex PCR, and TCRdb kept only the in-frame ones, dropping some. The table has about 210,000 clones, about 80% seen once. The sequencing sample was made of PBMCs. These receptor sequences come from a man aged 35 to 55 in good health and CMV-seropositive.

This chain joins TRBV6-1 and TRBJ1-5; D not certain. CDR3 length: 15 residues. The V end was cut by 3 bases, the J end by 3 bases, with 12 bases between. Germline V CDR1 and CDR2: MNHNS, SASEGT. The CDR3 loop is CASSEGRGLNQPQHF. The CDR3 DNA reads as TGTGCCAGCAGTGAGGGTCGAGGGCTCAATCAGCCCCAGCATTTT.

The CDR3 reads CASSLGRGDLEQYF. CDR3 nucleotides: TGTGCCAGCAGCTTAGGGCGGGGTGACCTCGAGCAGTACTTC. This chain links TRBV11-2 with TRBJ2-7; tentatively, D is TRBD2 (6 bases). Germline values: CDR1 SGHAT, CDR2 FQNNGV. This CDR3 has 14 amino acids. The V end was cut by 1 base, the J end by 6 bases, with 13 bases between.

The chain links TRBV6-1 to TRBJ2-7; 9 bases are a match to TRBD1. The CDR3 extends over 15 amino acids. In germline, CDR1 is MNHNS, CDR2 SASEGT. V lost 5 bases, J lost 6 bases, and 11 bases stayed unmatched. CDR3 sequence reads: CASSLGDREEGEQYF. As DNA, the CDR3 is TGTGCCAGCAGTTTAGGGGACAGGGAGGAGGGCGAGCAGTACTTC.

The V call is TRBV14, the J call TRBJ2-3, with TRBD2 matching over 7 bases. Germline-derived CDR1 and CDR2 are SGHDN and FVKESK. CDR3 length: 15 residues. V was clipped by 4 bases and J by 9 bases; unmatched bases: 13. Here the CDR3 DNA reads TGTGCCAGCAGCCCAAGGTGGGAGGGCCTGAGGACGCAGTATTTT. This encodes CASSPRWEGLRTQYF.

This clone was recorded once. The rearrangement joins TRBV6-6 to TRBJ2-5, with D perhaps TRBD2 (5 bases). The V gene lost 0 bases and the J gene lost 5 bases, with 10 bases spanning the gap. CDR3 size: 14 residues. CDR1 and CDR2 (germline): MNHNY, SVGAGI (reference sequence). The CDR3 loop reads CASSYSSGMETQYF. DNA for the CDR3: TGTGCCAGCAGTTACTCGTCCGGGATGGAGACCCAGTACTTC.

V is TRBV5-1 and J is TRBJ2-1, with a possible D match to TRBD1 (6 bases). The V gene's germline CDR1 is SGHRS and CDR2 YFSETQ. Deletions cut 0 bases from V and 12 bases from J, with 16 bases between. CDR3 length: 14 residues. The CDR3, as DNA: TGCGCCAGCAGCTTGGGTCAGGGGTCTGGCGGGCAGTTCTTC. The encoded protein is CASSLGQGSGGQFF.

CDR3 sequence: CASKQDTEAFF. The CDR3 nucleotides are TGTGCCAGCAAACAGGACACTGAAGCTTTCTTT. V usage is TRBV27 and J usage is TRBJ1-1; a possible D gene is TRBD1 (5 bases). The germline V gene has CDR1 MNHEY and CDR2 SMNVEV (reference sequence). The CDR3 is 11 amino acids. Trimming removed 7 bases at V and 3 bases at J, with 6 bases between.

This chain connects TRBV28 to TRBJ2-4; a possible D gene is TRBD1 (6 bases). This CDR3 is 15 amino acids long. Germline V gene data show CDR1 as MDHEN and CDR2 as SYDVKM. Trimming left V 5 bases short and J 0 bases short, with 11 bases between. The CDR3 loop reads CASSGGQLAKNIQYF. In nucleotides, the CDR3 is TGTGCCAGCAGTGGGGGACAACTAGCCAAAAACATTCAGTACTTC. Full variable domain (missing parts from reference TRBV28 and TRBJ2-4): DVKVTQSSRYLVKRTGEKVFLECVQDMDHENMFWYRQDPGLGLRLIYFSYDVKMKEKGDIPEGYSVSREKKERFSLILESASTNQTSMYLCASSGGQLAKNIQYFGAGTRLSVL.

The chain couples TRBV11-2 to TRBJ1-3, with D possibly TRBD1 on 6 matching bases. This CDR3 is 13 amino acids long. The germline V gene has CDR1 SGHAT and CDR2 FQNNGV. Trimming took 5 bases from V and 6 from J, leaving 11 bases between them. Here the CDR3 DNA reads TGTGCCAGCAGCCTTGGACAGCAAAACACCATATATTTT. This codes for CASSLGQQNTIYF.

The chain has TRBV5-4 and TRBJ2-5, with a possible D match to TRBD2 (5 bases). Trimming pared 7 bases from V and 5 bases from J, leaving 18 bases between. The CDR3 has 14 amino acids. Germline CDR1 and CDR2: SGHNT and YYREEE (reference sequence). The CDR3 sequence is CASPSEGLGETQYF. For the CDR3, the DNA is TGTGCCAGCCCCAGTGAGGGCCTTGGCGAGACCCAGTACTTC.

This clone showed up just once. V gene TRBV19 combines with J gene TRBJ2-2, with a possible D match to TRBD1 (6 bases). Trimming left V 7 bases short and J 1 base short, with 10 bases between. The CDR3 totals 14 residues. In germline, CDR1 is LNHDA, CDR2 SQIVND (reference sequence). The CDR3 is CASTQGWNTGELFF. The DNA for the CDR3 is TGTGCCAGTACCCAGGGGTGGAACACCGGGGAGCTGTTTTTT.

The V call is TRBV5-4, the J call TRBJ1-1; 8 bases map to TRBD1. The CDR3 is made up of 15 amino acids. With V trimmed by 4 bases and J by 2 bases, 7 bases remained unmatched. CDR1 and CDR2 (germline): SGHNT, YYREEE (reference sequence). CDR3: CASSIRGRGNTEAFF. For the CDR3, the DNA is TGTGCCAGCAGCATCAGGGGGCGGGGAAACACTGAAGCTTTCTTT.

The chain employs TRBV6-5 and TRBJ2-7; 10 bases map to TRBD1. Germline CDR1 MNHEY, CDR2 SVGAGI. The CDR3 is 15 residues long. V lost 0 bases and J lost 7; bases outside the gene matches: 6. CDR3 DNA: TGTGCCAGCAGTTACTCGACAGGGGGCTCGAAAGAGCAGTACTTC. As protein: CASSYSTGGSKEQYF.

This chain links TRBV10-3 with TRBJ2-5; TRBD2 matches at 7 bases. Per the germline V gene, CDR1 is ENHRY and CDR2 is SYGVKD. The V segment lost 0 bases and the J segment 4 bases; nucleotides outside the gene matches: 5. The CDR3 spans 15 residues. CDR3 DNA: TGTGCCATCAGTGAGTCGTTGGGAGGGGCAGAGACCCAGTACTTC. Amino acid sequence: CAISESLGGAETQYF.

This clone was counted once. The chain recombines TRBV18 with TRBJ1-1, with D maybe TRBD1 (5 bases). The CDR3 spans 13 residues. CDR1 is KGHSH and CDR2 is LQKENI in the germline V gene. Trimming stripped 3 bases from V and 7 bases from J, with 12 bases between. The CDR3 loop is CASSPGQGREAFF. The CDR3 nucleotides are TGTGCCAGCTCACCGGGCCAGGGCCGTGAAGCTTTCTTT.

J is TRBJ2-7 and V is TRBV11-2; the match to TRBD2 covers 8 bases. Germline V gene data show CDR1 as SGHAT and CDR2 as FQNNGV. Losses at the gene ends were 0 bases for V and 5 bases for J; bases not matched to a gene: 9. The CDR3 length is 16 residues. CDR3 DNA: TGTGCCAGCAGCTTAGATTACGGGAGGGCCCGGGACGAGCAGTACTTC. Translating gives CASSLDYGRARDEQYF.

This clone was observed once. The chain links TRBV6-1 to TRBJ1-1; tentative D call: TRBD1 (5 bases). CDR1 and CDR2 (germline): MNHNS, SASEGT. With 5 bases removed from V and 2 bases from J, the gap between germline ends came to 12 bases. The CDR3 length is 14 residues. The CDR3 DNA sequence: TGTGCCAGCAGTTATAGTCAGGGCAACACTGAAGCTTTCTTT. Its translation is CASSYSQGNTEAFF.